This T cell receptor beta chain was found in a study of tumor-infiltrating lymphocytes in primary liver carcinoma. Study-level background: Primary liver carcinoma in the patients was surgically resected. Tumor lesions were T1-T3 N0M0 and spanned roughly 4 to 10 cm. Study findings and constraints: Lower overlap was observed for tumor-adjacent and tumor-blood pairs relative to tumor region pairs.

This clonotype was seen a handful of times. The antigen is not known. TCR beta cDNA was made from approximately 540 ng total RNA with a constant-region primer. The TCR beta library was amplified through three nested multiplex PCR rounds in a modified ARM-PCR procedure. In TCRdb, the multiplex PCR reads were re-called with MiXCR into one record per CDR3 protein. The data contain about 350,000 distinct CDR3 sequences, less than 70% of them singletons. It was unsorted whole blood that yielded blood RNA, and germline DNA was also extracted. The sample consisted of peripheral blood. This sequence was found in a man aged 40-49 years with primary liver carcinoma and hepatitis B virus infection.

The CDR3: CASSQSAAHIQYF. Here the CDR3 DNA reads TGTGCCAGCAGCCAATCGGCAGCGCACATTCAGTACTTC. V gene TRBV4-2 combines with J gene TRBJ2-4; D unclear. The CDR3 is made up of 13 amino acids. V lost 2 bases and J 8 bases, leaving 10 bases between the germline ends. Germline CDR1 reads LGHNA; CDR2 reads YNFKEQ.